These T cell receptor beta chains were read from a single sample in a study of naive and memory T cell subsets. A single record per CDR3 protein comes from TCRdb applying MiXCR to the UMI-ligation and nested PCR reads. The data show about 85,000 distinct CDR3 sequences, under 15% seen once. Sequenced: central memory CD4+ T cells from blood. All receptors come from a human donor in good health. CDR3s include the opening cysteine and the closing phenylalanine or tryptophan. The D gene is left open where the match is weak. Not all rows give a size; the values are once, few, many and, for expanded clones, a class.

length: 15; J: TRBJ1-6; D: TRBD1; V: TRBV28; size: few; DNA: TGTGCCAGCAGCTCCCCGACAGGGATTAATTCACCCCTCCACTTT; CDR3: CASSSPTGINSPLHF
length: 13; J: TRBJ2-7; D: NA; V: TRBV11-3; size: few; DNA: TGTGCCAGCAGCTTAGTAGGCGGCGGGGAGCAGTACTTC; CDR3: CASSLVGGGEQYF
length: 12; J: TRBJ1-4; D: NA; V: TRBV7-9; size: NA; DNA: TGTGCCAGCTCAGGAACCAATGAAAAACTGTTTTTT; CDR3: CASSGTNEKLFF
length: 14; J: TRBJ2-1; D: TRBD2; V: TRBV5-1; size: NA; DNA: TGCGCCAGCAGAAATAGCGGGAGTTATAATGAGCAGTTCTTC; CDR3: CASRNSGSYNEQFF
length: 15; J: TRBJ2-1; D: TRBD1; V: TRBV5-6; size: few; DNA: TGTGCCAGCAGCTTGTTACAGGGGACCTACAATGAGCAGTTCTTC; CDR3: CASSLLQGTYNEQFF
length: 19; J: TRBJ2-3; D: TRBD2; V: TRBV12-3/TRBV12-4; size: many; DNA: TGTGCCAGCAGGCCCCCTGATAGCGGGAGGACGAATCGACGATTTACGCAGTATTTT; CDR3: CASRPPDSGRTNRRFTQYF
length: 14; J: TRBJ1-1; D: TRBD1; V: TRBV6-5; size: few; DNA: TGTGCCAGCAGCGGGACAGGCCGTGGACCTGAAGCTTTCTTT; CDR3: CASSGTGRGPEAFF
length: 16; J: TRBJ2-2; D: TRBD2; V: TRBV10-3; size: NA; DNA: TGTGCCATCAGTGTCAGAGCTAGCGGCCACACCGGGGAGCTGTTTTTT; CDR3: CAISVRASGHTGELFF
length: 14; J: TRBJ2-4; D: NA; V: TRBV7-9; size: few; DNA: TGTGCCAGCAGCGACTCCGGGATCAAAAACATTCAGTACTTC; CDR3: CASSDSGIKNIQYF
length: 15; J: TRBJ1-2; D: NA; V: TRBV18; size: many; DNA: TGTGCCAGCTCACCGGAAGTATTCAGGAACTATGGCTACACCTTC; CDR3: CASSPEVFRNYGYTF
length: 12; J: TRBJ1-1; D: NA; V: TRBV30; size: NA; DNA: TGTGCCTGGAGGAGTCGGGGCACTGAAGCTTTCTTT; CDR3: CAWRSRGTEAFF
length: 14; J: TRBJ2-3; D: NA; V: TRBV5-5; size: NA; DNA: TGTGCCAGCAGCTTGTCCGGGGGCGCAGATACGCAGTATTTT; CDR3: CASSLSGGADTQYF
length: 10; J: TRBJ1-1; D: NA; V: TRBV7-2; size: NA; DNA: TGTGCCTCGCGGGCAGTTGAAGCTTTCTTT; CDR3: CASRAVEAFF
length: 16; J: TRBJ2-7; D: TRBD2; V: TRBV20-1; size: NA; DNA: TGCAGTGCTAGCCCCGCTAGCGGGTTTTCAGCCTACGAGCAGTACTTC; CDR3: CSASPASGFSAYEQYF
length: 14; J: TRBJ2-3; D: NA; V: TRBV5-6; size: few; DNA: TGTGCCAGCAGCTTGAGAGTGGATATAGATACGCAGTATTTT; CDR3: CASSLRVDIDTQYF
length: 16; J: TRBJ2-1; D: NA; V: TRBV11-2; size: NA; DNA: TGTGCCAGCAGCTTTGGTTTAGGAGGACTGTACAATGAGCAGTTCTTC; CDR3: CASSFGLGGLYNEQFF
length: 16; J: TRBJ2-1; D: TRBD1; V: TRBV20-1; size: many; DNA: TGCAGTGCTAGAGGACAGGGATTAGGGTTACACAATGAGCAGTTCTTC; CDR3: CSARGQGLGLHNEQFF
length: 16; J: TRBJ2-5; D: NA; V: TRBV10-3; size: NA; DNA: TGTGCCATCAGTGAGTCGAATAAGGGTTTGGCGGAGACCCAGTACTTC; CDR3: CAISESNKGLAETQYF
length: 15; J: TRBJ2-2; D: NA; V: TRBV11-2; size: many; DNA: TGTGCCAGCAGCCCGAGCCATCAGGGGGGCGGGGAGCTGTTTTTT; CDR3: CASSPSHQGGGELFF
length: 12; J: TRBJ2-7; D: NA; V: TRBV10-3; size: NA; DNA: TGTGCCATCAGTGAGGAGGCTCGGGGTCAGTACTTC; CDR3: CAISEEARGQYF
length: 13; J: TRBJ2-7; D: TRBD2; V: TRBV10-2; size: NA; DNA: TGCGCCAGCACCCTAGCGGGAACCTACGAGCAGTACTTC; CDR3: CASTLAGTYEQYF
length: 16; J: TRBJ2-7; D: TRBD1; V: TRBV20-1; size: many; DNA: TGCAGTGCTAGAGATCCATCCAGGGGGAGCGCGTACGAGCAGTACTTC; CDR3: CSARDPSRGSAYEQYF
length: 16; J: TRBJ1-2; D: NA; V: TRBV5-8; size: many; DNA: TGTGCCAGCAGGTTTACCGGGACCAAAGAGGGCTATGGCTACACCTTC; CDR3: CASRFTGTKEGYGYTF
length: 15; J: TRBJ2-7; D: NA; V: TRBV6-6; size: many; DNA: TGTGCCAGCAGCTCCGGACAGACAAAGACCTACGAGCAGTACTTC; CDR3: CASSSGQTKTYEQYF
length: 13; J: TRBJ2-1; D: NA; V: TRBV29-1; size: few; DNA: TGCAGCGTCCGGGCCTACCCGAGCAACGAGCAGTTCTTC; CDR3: CSVRAYPSNEQFF
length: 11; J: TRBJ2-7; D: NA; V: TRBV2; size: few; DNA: TGTGCCAGCAGACAGTCCTACGAGCAGTACTTC; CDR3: CASRQSYEQYF
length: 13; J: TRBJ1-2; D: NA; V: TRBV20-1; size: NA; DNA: TGCAGTGCCAGCGTGGGGCCAAACTATGGCTACACCTTC; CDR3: CSASVGPNYGYTF
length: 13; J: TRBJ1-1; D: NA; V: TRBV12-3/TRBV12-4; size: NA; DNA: TGTGCCAGCAGTTTTACTCAGGAGTTCGAAGCTTTCTTT; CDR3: CASSFTQEFEAFF
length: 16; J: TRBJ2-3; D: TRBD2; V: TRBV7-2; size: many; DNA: TGTGCCAGCAGCTTTGAACTAGCGGGAGCTTCAGATACGCAGTATTTT; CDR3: CASSFELAGASDTQYF